This T cell receptor (beta chain) derives from a study of cytomegalovirus exposure and HLA in healthy donors. The PCR contained 60 Vbeta and 13 Jbeta primers. The repertoire was sequenced with immunoSEQ multiplex PCR; TCRdb's copy has only in-frame clones and lacks some. The data contain some 65,000 clones, 71% of them singletons. Trimming pared 0 bases from V and 6 bases from J, leaving 10 bases between. CDR1 SGHRS and CDR2 YFSETQ come from the germline V gene. The CDR3 is made up of 13 amino acids. The sequence came from a man aged 45-65 years in good health and CMV-seropositive. The sequencing sample was made of PBMCs. This rearrangement joins TRBV5-1 to TRBJ2-7; weak D call: TRBD1 (5 bases). The CDR3 sequence: CASSLEGLGEQYF. The DNA for the CDR3 is TGCGCCAGCAGCTTGGAGGGGTTGGGCGAGCAGTACTTC.